The 16 T cell receptor beta chains below all came from one sample that was sequenced in a study of response to subunit inactivated influenza vaccine. TCRdb used MiXCR to reprocess the RT-PCR reads, holding one entry per CDR3 protein. Of approximately 500,000 distinct CDR3 sequences listed, about an eighth are singletons. This specimen consisted of PBMCs from blood, obtained 45 days after vaccination. These receptors were obtained from a man aged 50-60 years who received an inactivated influenza vaccine.

The gene calls are TRBV6-1 and TRBJ1-5; D not resolved. This CDR3 is 14 amino acids long. Germline CDR1 reads MNHNS; CDR2 reads SASEGT. Deletions cut 5 bases from V and 2 bases from J, with 10 bases between. CDR3 DNA: TGTGCCAGCAGTACCTCTGACGGCAATCAGCCCCAGCATTTT. Translation gives CASSTSDGNQPQHF.

As concerns this clonotype: One base away lies a much larger clone, so this may be a sequencing read error. The rearrangement uses TRBV7-8 and TRBJ2-3; 8 bases map to TRBD2. Trimming cost V 5 bases and J 2 bases; bases outside gene matches: 3. CDR3 size: 14 residues. The germline V gene has CDR1 SGHVS and CDR2 FQNEAQ. Written as DNA, the CDR3 is TGTGCCAGCAGCCCTAGCGGGTACACAGATACGCAGTATTTT. This gives the protein CASSPSGYTDTQYF.

This clonotype was seen at least ten times. The chain carries TRBV12-3 or TRBV12-4 and TRBJ2-3, with 15 bases fitting TRBD2. This CDR3 comprises 17 residues. V was clipped by 6 bases and J by 2 bases; unmatched bases: 6. CDR3 residues: CASRSGTSGGTTDTQYF. The CDR3 DNA is TGTGCCAGCAGGTCCGGGACTAGCGGGGGGACCACAGATACGCAGTATTTT.

V gene TRBV3-1 combines with J gene TRBJ2-1; TRBD1 agrees at 7 bases. CDR3 size: 13 residues. Trimming cost V 4 bases and J 9 bases; bases outside gene matches: 6. CDR1 and CDR2 (germline): LGHDT, YNNKEL (reference sequence). CDR3 residues: CASSPTGRGEQFF. The CDR3, as DNA: TGTGCCAGCAGCCCGACAGGGCGCGGTGAGCAGTTCTTC.

This clonotype was counted between two and nine times. DNA of the CDR3: TGCGCCAGCAGCCAAGATTCAGGGTCCAACATTCAGTACTTC. This sequence encodes CASSQDSGSNIQYF. V gene TRBV4-3 combines with J gene TRBJ2-4, with D possibly TRBD1 on 5 matching bases. Between the trimmed V and J ends, which lost 0 bases and 7 bases, there was a span of 10 bases. Germline V CDR1 and CDR2: LGHNA, YSLEER. The CDR3 covers 14 residues.

This clonotype was seen a handful of times. The CDR3 loop is CSAGTTGANTEAFF. DNA for the CDR3: TGCAGTGCTGGAACGACAGGGGCGAACACTGAAGCTTTCTTT. The rearrangement uses TRBV20-1 and TRBJ1-1; 8 bases agree with TRBD1. Germline values: CDR1 DFQATT, CDR2 SNEGSKA (reference sequence). This CDR3 comprises 14 residues. The trim removed 5 bases at V and 1 base at J, leaving 6 bases unmatched.

The sample holds a few counts of this clonotype. One end of the junction does not line up with germline, which may come from a read error. J is TRBJ1-1 and V is TRBV12-3 or TRBV12-4; D is perhaps TRBD1 (6 bases). The CDR3 contains 14 residues. Here the CDR3 DNA reads TGTGCCAGCAGTTTAGACAGGGTGAAAACTGAAGCTTTCTTT. It encodes CASSLDRVKTEAFF.

This chain joins TRBV18 and TRBJ2-7; 11 positions match TRBD2. Germline V gives CDR1 KGHSH, CDR2 LQKENI. V trimming: 2 bases; J trimming: 5 bases; junction bases outside the gene matches: 5. CDR3 size: 15 residues. The CDR3 DNA is TGTGCCAGCTCACCATCTAGCGGGAGGATCAACGAGCAGTACTTC. This encodes CASSPSSGRINEQYF.

This clonotype was counted at least ten times. J is TRBJ2-1 and V is TRBV5-1; 14 bases agree with TRBD2. This CDR3 is 16 amino acids long. V lost 0 bases and J lost 6; bases outside the gene matches: 2. Germline V gives CDR1 SGHRS, CDR2 YFSETQ. In DNA, the CDR3 is TGCGCCAGCAGCTTGGCCGGGACTAGCGGGGGCAATGAGCAGTTCTTC. Translated: CASSLAGTSGGNEQFF. Complete variable domain (other parts from reference TRBV5-1 and TRBJ2-1): KAGVTQTPRYLIKTRGQQVTLSCSPISGHRSVSWYQQTPGQGLQFLFEYFSETQRNKGNFPGRFSGRQFSNSRSEMNVSTLELGDSALYLCASSLAGTSGGNEQFFGPGTRLTVL.

The chain joins TRBV7-2 to TRBJ2-1, with no clear D. Germline V gene sequence: CDR1 SGHTA, CDR2 FQGNSA. Trimming took 5 bases from V and 1 from J, leaving 9 bases between them. The CDR3 loop spans 14 amino acids. CDR3 nucleotide sequence: TGTGCCAGCAGCCAAACTCAGTCCTACAATGAGCAGTTCTTC. It codes for CASSQTQSYNEQFF.

This rearrangement joins TRBV10-3 to TRBJ2-5; 9 nucleotides agree with TRBD2. Germline CDR1 and CDR2: ENHRY and SYGVKD. There are 13 residues in the CDR3. After removal of 10 bases from V and 2 bases from J, the junction contained 5 bases not matched to a gene. Written as DNA, the CDR3 is TGTGCCACGTCGCTAGCGGGACAAGAGACCCAGTACTTC. This sequence encodes CATSLAGQETQYF.

The chain has TRBV18 and TRBJ2-7, with no clear D. Germline CDR1 reads KGHSH; CDR2 reads LQKENI. CDR3 length equals 14 residues. Trimming took off 6 bases at V and 5 bases at J, with 17 bases between the two ends. CDR3 in amino acids: CASSPWAGGDEQYF. The CDR3 coding sequence is TGTGCCAGCTCCCCCTGGGCAGGCGGCGACGAGCAGTACTTC.

There are a few counts of this clonotype. The gene calls are TRBV6-2 or TRBV6-3 and TRBJ2-7, with D unresolved. The V and J ends lost 6 bases and 3 bases respectively, with 9 bases between them. The CDR3 runs 12 residues. Looked up from germline, CDR1 is MNHEY and CDR2 is SVGEGT. In DNA form, the CDR3 reads TGTGCCAGCAGGGAAACTTACTACGAGCAGTACTTC. It specifies CASRETYYEQYF.

This clonotype was counted between two and nine times. The chain is built from TRBV10-3 and TRBJ2-2, with TRBD1 identical over 10 bases. J was trimmed by 4 bases and V by 6 bases; bases with no gene match: 5. Germline CDR1 and CDR2: ENHRY and SYGVKD. This CDR3 has 15 residues. In DNA form, the CDR3 reads TGTGCCATCAGCCAGACAGGGGGCAGCACCGGGGAGCTGTTTTTT. Protein sequence: CAISQTGGSTGELFF.

This chain uses TRBV11-2 with TRBJ1-1; maybe TRBD1 (5 bases). Trimming took 6 bases from V and 6 from J, leaving 17 bases between them. In germline, CDR1 is SGHAT, CDR2 FQNNGV. The CDR3 has 14 amino acids. DNA of the CDR3: TGTGCCAGCAGAGCTACAGGCTTCGGCGCTGAAGCTTTCTTT. Translation: CASRATGFGAEAFF. The whole variable domain, remainder taken from reference TRBV11-2 and TRBJ1-1, is EAGVAQSPRYKIIEKRQSVAFWCNPISGHATLYWYQQILGQGPKLLIQFQNNGVVDDSQLPKDRFSAERLKGVDSTLKIQPAKLEDSAVYLCASRATGFGAEAFFGQGTRLTVV.

The rearrangement links TRBV7-3 to TRBJ2-3; 13 bases fit TRBD2. This CDR3 has 16 residues. J lost 10 bases, V lost 5 bases, and 12 bases had no gene match. The V gene's germline CDR1 is SGHTA and CDR2 FQGTGA. CDR3 protein: CASSPWTSGSFRAQYF. CDR3 bases: TGTGCCAGCAGCCCATGGACTAGCGGGAGTTTTCGGGCGCAGTATTTT.